This T cell receptor (beta chain) was recorded in a study of blood T cell repertoires in COVID-19. Study summary: COVID-19 samples from acute and convalescent phases originated in the United States, Italy and Spain.

The CDR3 is 14 amino acids. Germline CDR1 is SGHRS and CDR2 is YFSETQ. V lost 4 bases to trimming and J lost 3 bases; unmatched junction nucleotides: 7. This table comes from immunoSEQ multiplex PCR, and its TCRdb copy is limited to in-frame clones, with some not included. The sample lists roughly 150,000 clones; around four fifths were seen once. This TCR was recovered from a woman of 80 years or more with COVID-19, enrolled during active disease. The sample consisted of peripheral blood. The chain links TRBV5-1 to TRBJ2-7; the match to TRBD1 covers 7 bases. CDR3 region: CASSPGGLIYEQYF. Written as DNA, the CDR3 is TGCGCCAGCAGCCCAGGGGGTTTAATCTACGAGCAGTACTTC.